This TCR beta chain is from a study of control samples from healthy donors and cancer patients (dated by TCRdb to between 2020 and 2021). To note about this clone: No cognate antigen has been identified for it. No base qualities exist here, and no much larger clone lies one base off it.

The library was obtained by the immunoSEQ multiplex PCR assay. The table comes from immuneACCESS by way of TCRdb, which keeps in-frame sequences with V and J called. Part of the clones is missing from these tables; in studies checked, under half for an unresolved V gene and the rest for unknown reasons. This sample comprises around 140,000 clones, under 95% of them detected only once. More than 6.5% of the sample is taken by the ten largest. This clonotype was obtained from a man between 18 and 35 years old in good health. The source material was blood.

The nucleotides are TGTGCCAGCAGCGTAGCGGGCGGCTACTCTGGAAACACCATATATTTT. This sequence encodes CASSVAGGYSGNTIYF. The receptor chain draws on TRBV9 and TRBJ1-3; no D segment can be confidently identified. The V end loses 0 bases and the J end loses 0 bases, and a stretch of 10 bases separates them. In the germline V gene, CDR1 corresponds to SGDLS and CDR2 to YYNGEE. From cysteine to phenylalanine, the CDR3 is 16 amino acids long. The DNA shown is the 48-base CDR3, in frame from base 1. With all but the CDR3 taken from the reference TRBV9 and TRBJ1-3 genes, the full variable domain is: DSGVTQTPKHLITATGQRVTLRCSPRSGDLSVYWYQQSLDQGLQFLIQYYNGEERAKGNILERFSAQQFPDLHSELNLSSLELGDSALYFCASSVAGGYSGNTIYFGEGSWLTVV.